This entry lists 12 T cell receptor beta chains sequenced from one sample in a study of cytomegalovirus exposure and HLA in healthy donors (TCRdb year 2017). Libraries were constructed by the immunoSEQ multiplex PCR assay. For the multiplex PCR, a mixture combining 60 forward primers for TCR Vbeta segments and 13 reverse primers for TCR Jbeta segments was used. Imported from immuneACCESS, the table was reduced by TCRdb to in-frame sequences with V and J called. These copies leave out some clones; in studies compared against another copy, an unresolved V gene accounts for under half, and the cause of the remainder is not known. In this sample's table one finds about 190,000 clones. Together, the top ten hold around 0.95% of the sample. Sample: PBMCs. These receptors were taken from a woman aged 25 to 39 in good health and CMV-seropositive.

V and J are TRBV19 and TRBJ2-7, with a weak D call TRBD2 (5 bases). This CDR3 is 16 amino acids long. The germline V gene encodes CDR1 LNHDA and CDR2 SQIVND (reference sequence). V was cut by 3 bases and J by 7 bases, with 22 bases left in between. The CDR3 protein is CASSIFGPTERVEQYF. The CDR3 DNA is TGTGCCAGTAGTATCTTTGGACCGACCGAGAGGGTAGAGCAGTACTTC.

Details on this clone: This specimen includes other DNA sequences encoding the same CDR3. CDR3 nucleotide sequence: TGTGCCAGCAGTGAAGCCACCGGGAGGGAGACCCAGTACTTC. Its translation: CASSEATGRETQYF. J is TRBJ2-5 and V is TRBV2; TRBD2 matches at 7 bases. The germline V gene has CDR1 SNHLY and CDR2 FYNNEI. V lost 0 bases, J lost 5 bases, and 3 bases stayed unmatched. CDR3 length: 14 amino acids.

The rearrangement joins TRBV9 to TRBJ2-1; 12 bases fit TRBD2. Germline V CDR1 and CDR2: SGDLS, YYNGEE. Unmatched junction bases numbered 1, after V lost 2 bases and J lost 4 bases. This CDR3 comprises 15 residues. CDR3 region: CASSVGLAGYNEQFF. DNA for the CDR3: TGTGCCAGCAGCGTCGGACTAGCGGGATACAATGAGCAGTTCTTC.

This sequence joins TRBV5-1 and TRBJ1-2; 7 bases align to TRBD1. The junction had 6 bases not matched to a gene; V was cut back by 0 bases and J by 7 bases. The CDR3 extends over 14 amino acids. Germline loops: CDR1 SGHRS, CDR2 YFSETQ. For the CDR3, the DNA is TGCGCCAGCAGCTTGGCCAGGGGGGCAACTGGCTACACCTTC. Protein product: CASSLARGATGYTF.

Concerning this clone itself: The junction departs from the called germline gene at one end, perhaps through a read error. This chain connects TRBV6-5 to TRBJ1-1, with D possibly matching TRBD1 (5 bases). CDR1 and CDR2 from the germline V gene are MNHEY and SVGAGI. CDR3 length equals 15 residues. The CDR3 protein is CASSYSAGMNAEAFF. Written as DNA, the CDR3 is TGTGCCAGCAGTTACTCGGCAGGGATGAACGCTGAAGCTTTCTTT.

J is TRBJ1-3 and V is TRBV7-8; 8 bases align to TRBD1. Looked up from germline, CDR1 is SGHVS and CDR2 is FQNEAQ. The V and J ends lost 5 bases and 0 bases, in that order; junction bases with no gene match: 21. The CDR3 contains 21 residues. CDR3 amino acids: CASSRYRPGQVARSSGNTIYF. In DNA, the CDR3 is TGTGCCAGCAGCCGTTACCGACCGGGACAGGTTGCCCGATCCTCTGGAAACACCATATATTTT.

V is TRBV11-2 and J is TRBJ1-6; D uncertain. V was trimmed by 6 bases and J by 9 bases, leaving 12 bases between them. This CDR3 region has 13 residues. Germline V lookup: CDR1 SGHAT, CDR2 FQNNGV. This CDR3 reads CASSWSGRSPLHF. CDR3 in DNA: TGTGCCAGCAGTTGGTCGGGTCGTTCACCCCTCCACTTT.

V and J are TRBV2 and TRBJ1-4; 7 bases map to TRBD1. Germline V CDR1 and CDR2: SNHLY, FYNNEI. With V trimmed by 7 bases and J by 5 bases, 10 bases remained unmatched. The CDR3 runs to 15 residues. The CDR3 protein is CASTPGGQKNEKLFF. The CDR3 DNA is TGTGCCAGCACGCCCGGGGGACAGAAGAATGAAAAACTGTTTTTT.

The rearrangement uses TRBV11-2 and TRBJ2-1; 7 bases fit TRBD2. V dropped 0 bases and J dropped 3; count of bases not matched to a gene: 8. From germline, CDR1 is SGHAT and CDR2 FQNNGV. The CDR3 totals 17 residues. CDR3 region: CASSLDGPSGYYNEQFF. CDR3 in DNA: TGTGCCAGCAGCTTAGATGGTCCTAGCGGCTACTACAATGAGCAGTTCTTC.

The V gene is TRBV30, the J gene TRBJ2-7; tentative D call: TRBD2 (6 bases). Trimming removed 2 bases at V and 7 bases at J, with 18 bases between. The CDR3 is made up of 14 amino acids. Germline-derived CDR1 and CDR2 are GTSNPN and SVGIG (reference sequence). CDR3 bases: TGTGCCTGGAGTCGTTCGGGACTCCCCTTGGAGCAGTACTTC. The encoded protein is CAWSRSGLPLEQYF.

This chain's CDR3 is CASSPSGSYEQYF. The CDR3 bases are TGTGCCAGCAGCCCGAGCGGGAGCTACGAGCAGTACTTC. This sequence joins TRBV7-2 and TRBJ2-7; TRBD2 matches at 8 bases. This CDR3 contains 13 residues. After removal of 5 bases from V and 3 bases from J, the junction contained 3 bases not matched to a gene. The germline CDR1 and CDR2 sequences are SGHTA and FQGNSA.

V is TRBV6-4 and J is TRBJ1-5; D is unclear. Germline V lookup: CDR1 MRHNA, CDR2 SNTAGT. Trimming stripped 4 bases from V and 3 bases from J, with 10 bases between. The CDR3 has 14 residues. This CDR3 reads CASSASAFNQPQHF. CDR3 nucleotide sequence: TGTGCCAGCAGTGCCTCGGCTTTCAATCAGCCCCAGCATTTT.